The rows below give T cell receptor beta chains drawn from one sample of a study of T cells in Graves' hyperthyroidism and ophthalmopathy. A single record per CDR3 protein comes from TCRdb applying MiXCR to the multiplex PCR reads. Here the sample spans 500,000 or so distinct CDR3 sequences, 17% being singletons. The source material was blood. The receptors derive from a woman aged 18-29 years with Graves' ophthalmopathy. Each CDR3 is given with its conserved first and last residue. Each record gives: clone size, D gene, J gene, V gene, CDR3 length, CDR3 protein, CDR3 DNA. A D gene is named only where the DNA matches it firmly. Size values are once, few and many counts, or a class for expanded clones, and some rows have none.

>.|.|TRBJ2-3|TRBV4-3|15
CASSQHGEYTDTQYF
TGCGCCAGCAGCCAACACGGGGAGTACACAGATACGCAGTATTTT
>.|TRBD1|TRBJ2-3|TRBV5-4|18
CASSLERTGGFFTDTQYF
TGTGCCAGCAGCTTGGAAAGGACAGGGGGTTTTTTCACAGATACGCAGTATTTT
>many|.|TRBJ2-2|TRBV5-1|14
CASSLPGETGELFF
TGCGCCAGCAGCTTGCCAGGGGAGACCGGGGAGCTGTTTTTT
>many|TRBD2|TRBJ2-5|TRBV3-1|21
CASSQHLPWASGSRRGETQYF
TGTGCCAGCAGCCAACACCTTCCGTGGGCTAGCGGGTCCCGCCGAGGAGAGACCCAGTACTTC
>.|.|TRBJ2-1|TRBV7-2|15
CASSFSAVSSNEQFF
TGTGCCAGCAGCTTTAGCGCGGTCTCCTCCAATGAGCAGTTCTTC
>few|.|TRBJ1-1|TRBV4-1|14
CASSLRAFDTEAFF
TGCGCCAGCAGCTTAAGAGCTTTCGACACTGAAGCTTTCTTT
>.|TRBD1|TRBJ2-7|TRBV5-4|16
CASSFFSGTGAYEQYF
TGTGCCAGCAGCTTCTTTTCTGGGACAGGCGCCTACGAGCAGTACTTC
>many|.|TRBJ2-7|TRBV2|15
CASSEAGGPSYEQYF
TGTGCCAGCAGTGAAGCTGGGGGGCCATCCTACGAGCAGTACTTC
>many|.|TRBJ1-1|TRBV13|18
CASSLGNDRMEGIPEAFF
TGTGCCAGCAGCTTAGGAAACGACAGGATGGAGGGGATACCTGAAGCTTTCTTT
>few|.|TRBJ2-7|TRBV6-2/TRBV6-3|13
CASSPTGHYEQYF
TGTGCCAGCAGTCCTACCGGGCACTACGAGCAGTACTTC
>few|.|TRBJ2-5|TRBV9|14
CASSMDGYQETQYF
TGTGCCAGCAGCATGGACGGATACCAAGAGACCCAGTACTTC
>.|.|TRBJ2-7|TRBV18|14
CASSLTDFTYEQYF
TGTGCCAGCTCACTAACGGACTTCACCTACGAGCAGTACTTC
>few|TRBD2|TRBJ2-7|TRBV15|13
CATSRAGVGQQYF
TGTGCCACCAGCAGGGCGGGAGTGGGTCAGCAGTACTTC
>many|TRBD2|TRBJ2-1|TRBV7-8|16
CASSGGRGTYYNEQFF
TGTGCCAGCAGTGGGGGGAGGGGAACATACTACAATGAGCAGTTCTTC
>many|.|TRBJ2-7|TRBV7-2|15
CASSLEGRDVSGQYF
TGTGCCAGCAGCTTAGAGGGCAGGGACGTTTCCGGGCAGTACTTC
>many|.|TRBJ1-3|TRBV28|14
CASSHHSSGNTIYF
TGTGCCAGCAGCCATCATTCCTCTGGAAACACCATATATTTT
>many|.|TRBJ2-5|TRBV6-2/TRBV6-3|11
CASSYPETQYF
TGTGCCAGCAGTTACCCAGAGACCCAGTACTTC
>.|TRBD1|TRBJ2-7|TRBV4-3|14
CAGTRDRGTYEQYF
TGCGCCGGCACTCGGGACAGGGGAACCTACGAGCAGTACTTC
>many|TRBD1|TRBJ1-2|TRBV11-2|13
CASSLSAGGGYTF
TGTGCCAGCAGCTTATCGGCAGGGGGCGGCTACACCTTC
>many|TRBD1|TRBJ2-7|TRBV18|16
CASSPPRDRVNYEQYF
TGTGCCAGCTCACCGCCCCGGGACAGGGTGAACTACGAGCAGTACTTC
>many|.|TRBJ1-1|TRBV5-1|18
CASSLAGKRVTWNTEAFF
TGCGCCAGCAGCTTGGCGGGGAAGAGGGTTACCTGGAACACTGAAGCTTTCTTT
>.|.|TRBJ2-1|TRBV6-9|16
CASSYVGRGGGNEQFF
TGTGCCAGCAGTTACGTTGGGAGGGGGGGTGGCAATGAGCAGTTCTTC
>.|TRBD1|TRBJ1-4|TRBV4-2|14
CASSQDAGTGRTFF
TGTGCCAGCAGCCAAGATGCTGGGACAGGGCGAACGTTTTTT
>.|.|TRBJ2-1|TRBV5-1|17
CASSLGLGDSSYNEQFF
TGCGCCAGCAGCTTGGGGTTGGGAGACAGCTCCTACAATGAGCAGTTCTTC
>many|TRBD1|TRBJ1-2|TRBV3-1|13
CASSQRDRDGYTF
TGTGCCAGCAGCCAACGGGACAGGGATGGCTACACCTTC
>.|TRBD1|TRBJ2-7|TRBV20-1|13
CSALGDRDYEQYF
TGCAGTGCTTTGGGGGACAGGGACTACGAGCAGTACTTC
>few|.|TRBJ1-5|TRBV29-1|13
CSACAGLGQPQHF
TGCAGCGCCTGTGCAGGGTTGGGTCAGCCCCAGCATTTT
>few|.|TRBJ1-1|TRBV30|13
CAWRGSEDTEAFF
TGTGCCTGGAGAGGATCGGAGGACACTGAAGCTTTCTTT
>many|.|TRBJ2-1|TRBV20-1|14
CSAPPSDSYNEQFF
TGCAGTGCCCCTCCTAGCGACTCCTACAATGAGCAGTTCTTC
>.|.|TRBJ2-2|TRBV15|16
CATSRDRGLATGELFF
TGTGCCACCAGCAGAGACCGCGGACTTGCCACCGGGGAGCTGTTTTTT
>many|.|TRBJ1-5|TRBV28|14
CASSLAGPNQPQHF
TGTGCCAGCAGTTTGGCGGGACCCAATCAGCCCCAGCATTTT
>few|TRBD1|TRBJ1-2|TRBV25-1|14
CASRDGQGGYGYTF
TGTGCCAGCAGGGATGGACAGGGGGGCTATGGCTACACCTTC
>.|.|TRBJ2-7|TRBV28|12
CATRGGPYEQYF
TGTGCCACCCGCGGCGGGCCCTACGAGCAGTACTTC
>.|TRBD1|TRBJ1-1|TRBV6-1|16
CASSTYRGRRRVSAFF
TGTGCCAGCAGTACCTACAGGGGCCGTAGGCGGGTATCAGCTTTCTTT
>few|TRBD2|TRBJ2-1|TRBV24-1|14
CATESGISYNEQFF
TGTGCCACCGAGAGCGGGATATCCTACAATGAGCAGTTCTTC
>few|.|TRBJ2-2|TRBV13|14
CASSLEGFAGELFF
TGTGCCAGCAGCTTAGAGGGGTTCGCCGGGGAGCTGTTTTTT
>few|.|TRBJ2-3|TRBV12-3/TRBV12-4|16
CASSLFEVRSTDTQYF
TGTGCCAGCAGTTTATTTGAAGTCAGGAGCACAGATACGCAGTATTTT
>many|.|TRBJ1-1|TRBV5-1|13
CASSSTGPTEAFF
TGCGCCAGCAGCTCTACAGGGCCCACTGAAGCTTTCTTT
>many|TRBD2|TRBJ2-2|TRBV6-2/TRBV6-3|14
CASSYLRGTGELFF
TGTGCCAGCAGTTACTTGCGGGGGACCGGGGAGCTGTTTTTT
>.|.|TRBJ2-2|TRBV5-1|15
CASRRDFATLGELFF
TGCGCCAGCAGGAGAGACTTCGCCACTCTCGGGGAGCTGTTTTTT
>many|.|TRBJ1-5|TRBV2|14
CASRPTGNNQPQHF
TGTGCCAGCAGACCCACAGGGAACAATCAGCCCCAGCATTTT
>.|.|TRBJ1-2|TRBV27|14
CASSSQGPNYGYTF
TGTGCCAGCAGTTCACAGGGTCCTAACTATGGCTACACCTTC
>many|TRBD1|TRBJ1-2|TRBV12-3/TRBV12-4|15
CASSPLDRINYGYTF
TGTGCCAGCAGCCCTCTGGACAGGATAAACTATGGCTACACCTTC
>.|.|TRBJ1-2|TRBV5-4|14
CANSLRGSFYGYTF
TGTGCCAACAGCTTGAGAGGCAGCTTCTATGGCTACACCTTC
>many|TRBD1|TRBJ2-7|TRBV27|15
CASSLGTGRAYEQYF
TGTGCCAGCAGTTTAGGGACAGGGAGAGCCTACGAGCAGTACTTC
>many|.|TRBJ2-2|TRBV5-1|14
CASTRDSNTGELFF
TGCGCCAGCACCAGAGACAGCAACACCGGGGAGCTGTTTTTT
>few|.|TRBJ2-7|TRBV2|16
CASSESASQRHYEQYF
TGTGCCAGCAGTGAATCTGCTAGCCAGAGGCACTACGAGCAGTACTTC
>.|.|TRBJ1-2|TRBV19|14
CASSMVWGFYGYTF
TGTGCCAGTAGTATGGTGTGGGGATTCTATGGCTACACCTTC
>.|.|TRBJ1-1|TRBV20-1|15
CSATPGARLNTEAFF
TGCAGTGCGACTCCGGGGGCCCGACTGAACACTGAAGCTTTCTTT
>few|.|TRBJ1-6|TRBV6-1|13
CASSELVNSPLHF
TGTGCCAGCAGTGAATTGGTTAATTCACCCCTCCACTTT
>many|TRBD1|TRBJ2-1|TRBV11-2|14
CASSLVGRDREKFF
TGTGCCAGCAGCTTAGTGGGTAGAGACAGGGAGAAGTTCTTC
>many|.|TRBJ2-7|TRBV24-1|13
CATSDLKGYEQYF
TGTGCCACCAGTGATCTCAAAGGGTACGAGCAGTACTTC
>many|TRBD1|TRBJ1-1|TRBV27|14
CASSFGQANTEAFF
TGTGCCAGCAGTTTTGGACAGGCGAACACTGAAGCTTTCTTT
>.|.|TRBJ1-3|TRBV11-2|15
CASSVGVRRRNTIYF
TGTGCCAGCAGCGTTGGAGTGAGGAGACGAAACACCATATATTTT
>.|.|TRBJ1-6|TRBV4-1|16
CASSQEGGAGNSPLHF
TGCGCCAGCAGCCAAGAGGGTGGCGCGGGGAATTCACCCCTCCACTTT